This TCR beta chain was identified during a study of PD-1 blockade in classical Hodgkin lymphoma. Overall study findings and caveats: Still unresolved is the cause of the repertoire differences, which may be disease activity or prior therapy. When set against healthy donors, newly diagnosed patients were reported to show lower baseline TCR diversity.

Documented time point: newly diagnosed, previously untreated cHL patient sample. Magnetic negative selection purified CD4+ T cells from thawed PBMCs. About this clone itself: What it binds is not known. Germline is not matched at one junction end, which may reflect a read error.

The table came from immunoSEQ multiplex PCR; TCRdb's copy has only in-frame clones and leaves some out. The repertoire holds more than 15,000 clones, with about 90% as singletons. Germline V lookup: CDR1 KGHSH, CDR2 LQKENI. The CDR3 runs 14 residues. Sequenced: CD4+ T cells from blood. This sequence joins TRBV18 and TRBJ2-7; either TRBD1 or TRBD2 may fit D (5 bases each). This TCR was sampled from a human donor with classical Hodgkin lymphoma. The CDR3 loop reads CASSPPGRTEEQYF. The CDR3 DNA sequence: TGTGCCAGCTCGCCACCGGGACGGACCGAGGAGCAGTACTTC.